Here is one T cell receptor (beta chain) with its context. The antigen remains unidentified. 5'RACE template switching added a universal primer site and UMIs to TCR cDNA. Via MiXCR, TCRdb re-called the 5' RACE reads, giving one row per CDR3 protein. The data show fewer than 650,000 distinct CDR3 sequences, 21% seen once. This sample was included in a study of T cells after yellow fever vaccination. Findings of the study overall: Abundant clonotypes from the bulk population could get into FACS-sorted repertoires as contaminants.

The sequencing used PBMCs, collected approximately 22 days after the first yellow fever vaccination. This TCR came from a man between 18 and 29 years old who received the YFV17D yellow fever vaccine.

The CDR3 bases are TGTGCCAGCAGTTACGAGGGAGAAGCTTTCTTT. It encodes CASSYEGEAFF. The chain recombines TRBV6-5 with TRBJ1-1; D is undetermined. Germline CDR1 MNHEY, CDR2 SVGAGI. Trimming pared 2 bases from V and 8 bases from J, leaving 6 bases between. This CDR3 is 11 amino acids long.